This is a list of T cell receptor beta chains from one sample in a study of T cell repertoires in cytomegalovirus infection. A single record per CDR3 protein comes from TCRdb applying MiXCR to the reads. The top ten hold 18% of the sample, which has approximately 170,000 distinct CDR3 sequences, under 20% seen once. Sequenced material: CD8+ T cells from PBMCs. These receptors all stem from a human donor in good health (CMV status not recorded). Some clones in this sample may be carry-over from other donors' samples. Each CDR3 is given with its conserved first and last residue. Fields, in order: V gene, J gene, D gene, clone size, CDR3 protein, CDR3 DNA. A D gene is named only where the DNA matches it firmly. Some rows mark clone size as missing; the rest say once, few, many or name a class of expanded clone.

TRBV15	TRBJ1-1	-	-	CATSTGDTEAFF	TGTGCCACCAGCACAGGGGACACTGAAGCTTTCTTT
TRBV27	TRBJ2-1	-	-	CASSRVRTEITISYNEQFF	TGTGCCAGCAGCCGAGTCAGGACAGAGATAACAATAAGTTACAATGAGCAGTTCTTC
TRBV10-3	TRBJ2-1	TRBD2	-	CAISGTSGVDEQFF	TGTGCCATCAGTGGGACTAGCGGGGTTGATGAGCAGTTCTTC
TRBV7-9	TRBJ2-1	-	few	CAIYTSYNEQFF	TGTGCCATCTATACATCTTACAATGAGCAGTTCTTC
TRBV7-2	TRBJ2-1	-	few	CASSPLDEREQFF	TGTGCCAGCAGCCCCCTAGACGAACGTGAGCAGTTCTTC
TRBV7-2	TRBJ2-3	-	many	CATHPGKVTQYF	TGTGCCACCCACCCGGGGAAGGTGACGCAGTATTTT
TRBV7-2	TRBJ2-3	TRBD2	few	CASSLGSGRAPDTQYF	TGTGCCAGCAGCTTAGGTAGCGGGAGGGCCCCAGATACGCAGTATTTT
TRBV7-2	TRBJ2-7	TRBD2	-	CASSSSGRRHEQYF	TGTGCCAGCAGCTCAAGCGGGAGACGGCACGAGCAGTACTTC
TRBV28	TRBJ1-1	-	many	CASSTRPTGWTEAFF	TGTGCCAGCAGTACGAGACCTACGGGGTGGACTGAAGCTTTCTTT
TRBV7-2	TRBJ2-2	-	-	CASSLRRGDGSTGELFF	TGTGCCAGCAGCTTAAGGAGGGGGGACGGTAGCACCGGGGAGCTGTTTTTT
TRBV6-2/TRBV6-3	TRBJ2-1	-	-	CASSHGLGTNEQFF	TGTGCCAGCAGCCATGGCCTCGGAACCAATGAGCAGTTCTTC
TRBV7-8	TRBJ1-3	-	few	CASSLSAYSGTPGNTIYF	TGTGCCAGCAGCTTATCGGCTTATTCCGGGACGCCAGGAAACACCATATATTTT
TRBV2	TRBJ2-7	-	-	CASSLSFGESYEQYF	TGTGCCAGCAGCCTATCTTTTGGCGAATCCTACGAGCAGTACTTC
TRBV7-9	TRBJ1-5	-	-	CASSSARWGEGNQPQHF	TGTGCCAGCAGCTCAGCGAGGTGGGGTGAGGGCAATCAGCCCCAGCATTTT
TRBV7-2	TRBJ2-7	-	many	CASSLGWGPYEQYF	TGTGCCAGCAGCTTAGGATGGGGACCCTACGAGCAGTACTTC
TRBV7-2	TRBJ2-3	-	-	CASSLTTALGYF	TGTGCCAGCAGCTTAACGACAGCGTTGGGGTATTTT
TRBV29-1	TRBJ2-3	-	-	CSVSQRGRAGDTQYF	TGCAGCGTTTCCCAAAGAGGCAGGGCGGGGGATACGCAGTATTTT
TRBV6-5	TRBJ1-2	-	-	CASSYSLQALLGYTF	TGTGCCAGCAGTTACTCTCTTCAGGCTCTCCTTGGCTACACCTTC
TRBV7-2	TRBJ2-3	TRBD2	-	CASSPGTKRWTDTQYF	TGTGCCAGCAGCCCGGGGACTAAGCGGTGGACAGATACGCAGTATTTT
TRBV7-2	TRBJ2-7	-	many	CASSSGLSVEEYF	TGTGCCAGCAGCTCGGGACTCTCCGTCGAGGAGTACTTC
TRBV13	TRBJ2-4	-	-	CASSLDVSDTYSRAKNIQYF	TGTGCCAGCAGCTTAGACGTTTCGGACACCTACTCACGAGCCAAAAACATTCAGTACTTC
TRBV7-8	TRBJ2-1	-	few	CASSPGRSSYNEQFF	TGTGCCAGCAGCCCCGGTAGAAGCTCCTACAATGAGCAGTTCTTC
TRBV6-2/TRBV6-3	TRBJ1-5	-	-	CASSFVGRIQPQHF	TGTGCCAGCAGTTTTGTGGGGAGGATTCAGCCCCAGCATTTT
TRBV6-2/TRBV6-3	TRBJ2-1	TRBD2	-	CASSLALGAGAYNEQFF	TGTGCCAGCAGTCTCGCTTTAGGGGCGGGAGCCTACAATGAGCAGTTCTTC
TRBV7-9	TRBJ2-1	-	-	CASSGGGANEQFF	TGTGCCAGCAGTGGCGGCGGGGCCAATGAGCAGTTCTTC
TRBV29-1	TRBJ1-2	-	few	CSVDYHYGYTF	TGCAGCGTTGATTACCACTATGGCTACACCTTC
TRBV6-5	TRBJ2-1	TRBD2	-	CASSFHPGLAGASSYNEQFF	TGTGCCAGCAGTTTCCACCCCGGACTAGCGGGAGCGAGCTCCTACAATGAGCAGTTCTTC
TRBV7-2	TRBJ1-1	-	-	CASSFGQGNTEAFF	TGTGCCAGCAGCTTTGGGCAGGGCAACACTGAAGCTTTCTTT
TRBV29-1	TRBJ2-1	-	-	CSVEYGLGEQFF	TGCAGCGTTGAATATGGCCTCGGTGAGCAGTTCTTC
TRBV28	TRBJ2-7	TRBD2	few	CASGETSGSINPLPWEQYF	TGTGCCAGCGGAGAAACTAGCGGGAGTATTAACCCTCTCCCTTGGGAGCAGTACTTC
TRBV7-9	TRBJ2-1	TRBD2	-	CASSLVPGGPYNQPNEQFF	TGTGCCAGCAGCTTAGTTCCGGGAGGGCCGTATAACCAACCAAATGAGCAGTTCTTC
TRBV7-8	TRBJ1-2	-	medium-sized	CASSLTGGVGYGYTF	TGTGCCAGCAGCCTGACAGGTGGGGTCGGCTATGGCTACACCTTC
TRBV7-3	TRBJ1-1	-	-	CASRLDTGAFTEAFF	TGTGCCAGCAGACTCGACACGGGGGCCTTCACTGAAGCTTTCTTT
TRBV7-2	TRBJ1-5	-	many	CASTSGNQPQHF	TGTGCCAGCACCTCTGGGAATCAGCCCCAGCATTTT
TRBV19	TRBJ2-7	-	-	CASSPRERGSYEQYF	TGTGCCAGTAGTCCACGGGAACGGGGGTCCTACGAGCAGTACTTC
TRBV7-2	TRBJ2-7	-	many	CASSLGTLDSYEQYF	TGTGCCAGCAGCTTGGGGACGTTGGACTCCTACGAGCAGTACTTC
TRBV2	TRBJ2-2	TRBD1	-	CASSGRQGRNTGELFF	TGTGCCAGCAGTGGTAGACAGGGGCGGAACACCGGGGAGCTGTTTTTT
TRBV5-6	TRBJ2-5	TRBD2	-	CASSAKLARYQETQYF	TGTGCCAGCAGCGCGAAACTAGCGAGGTACCAAGAGACCCAGTACTTC
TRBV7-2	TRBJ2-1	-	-	CASSLAGGTYNEQFF	TGTGCCAGCAGCTTAGCGGGGGGCACATACAATGAGCAGTTCTTC
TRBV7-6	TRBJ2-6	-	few	CASSLNPGANVLTF	TGTGCCAGCAGCTTAAACCCTGGGGCCAACGTCCTGACTTTC